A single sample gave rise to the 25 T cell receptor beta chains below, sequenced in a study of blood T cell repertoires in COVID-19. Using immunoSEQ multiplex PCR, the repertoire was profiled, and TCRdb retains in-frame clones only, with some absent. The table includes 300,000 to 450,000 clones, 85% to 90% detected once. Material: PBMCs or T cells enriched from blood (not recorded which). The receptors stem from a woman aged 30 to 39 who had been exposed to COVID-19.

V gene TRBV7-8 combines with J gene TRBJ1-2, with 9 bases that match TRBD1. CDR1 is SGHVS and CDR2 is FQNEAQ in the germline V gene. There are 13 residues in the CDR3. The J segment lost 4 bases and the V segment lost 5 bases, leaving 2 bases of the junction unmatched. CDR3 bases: TGTGCCAGCAGCCGGGGACAGGGCTATGGCTACACCTTC. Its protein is CASSRGQGYGYTF.

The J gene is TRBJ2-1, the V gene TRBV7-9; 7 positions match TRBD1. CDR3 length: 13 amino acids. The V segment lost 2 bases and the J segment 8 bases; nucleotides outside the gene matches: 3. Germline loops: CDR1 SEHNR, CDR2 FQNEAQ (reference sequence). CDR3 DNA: TGTGCCAGCAGCTTAATAACAGGGGATGAGCAGTTCTTC. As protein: CASSLITGDEQFF.

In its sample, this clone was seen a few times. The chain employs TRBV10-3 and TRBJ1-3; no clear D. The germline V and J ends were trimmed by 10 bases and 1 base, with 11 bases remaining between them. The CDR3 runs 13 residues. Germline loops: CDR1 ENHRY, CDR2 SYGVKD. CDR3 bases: TGTGCCAATTCCCAGGAATCTGGAAACACCATATATTTT. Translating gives CANSQESGNTIYF.

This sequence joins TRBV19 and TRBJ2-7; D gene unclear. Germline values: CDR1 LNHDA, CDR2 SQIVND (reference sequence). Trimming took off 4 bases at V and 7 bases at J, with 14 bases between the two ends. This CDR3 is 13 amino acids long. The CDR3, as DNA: TGTGCCAGTAGTAACCGCGGTAGGCTGGAGCAGTACTTC. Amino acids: CASSNRGRLEQYF. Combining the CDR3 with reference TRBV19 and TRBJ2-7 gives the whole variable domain DGGITQSPKYLFRKEGQNVTLSCEQNLNHDAMYWYRQDPGQGLRLIYYSQIVNDFQKGDIAEGYSVSREKKESFPLTVTSAQKNPTAFYLCASSNRGRLEQYFGPGTRLTVT.

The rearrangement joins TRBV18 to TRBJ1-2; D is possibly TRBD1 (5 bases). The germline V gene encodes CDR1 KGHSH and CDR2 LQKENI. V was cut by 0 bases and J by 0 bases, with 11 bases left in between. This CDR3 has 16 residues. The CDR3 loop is CASSPPNRPTNYGYTF. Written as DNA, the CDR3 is TGTGCCAGCTCACCACCTAACAGGCCAACTAACTATGGCTACACCTTC.

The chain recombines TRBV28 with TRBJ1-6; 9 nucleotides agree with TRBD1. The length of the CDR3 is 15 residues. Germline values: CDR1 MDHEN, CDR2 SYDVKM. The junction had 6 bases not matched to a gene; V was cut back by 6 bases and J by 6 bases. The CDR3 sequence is CASRTTGGGNSPLHF. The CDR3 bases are TGTGCCAGCAGGACTACAGGGGGCGGTAATTCACCCCTCCACTTT. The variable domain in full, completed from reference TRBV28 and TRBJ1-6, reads DVKVTQSSRYLVKRTGEKVFLECVQDMDHENMFWYRQDPGLGLRLIYFSYDVKMKEKGDIPEGYSVSREKKERFSLILESASTNQTSMYLCASRTTGGGNSPLHFGNGTRLTVT.

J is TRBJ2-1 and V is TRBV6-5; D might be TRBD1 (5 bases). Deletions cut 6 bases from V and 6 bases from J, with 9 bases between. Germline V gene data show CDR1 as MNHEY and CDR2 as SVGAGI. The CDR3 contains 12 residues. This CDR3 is CASSRVSNEQFF. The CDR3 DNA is TGTGCCAGCAGCAGGGTGAGCAATGAGCAGTTCTTC.

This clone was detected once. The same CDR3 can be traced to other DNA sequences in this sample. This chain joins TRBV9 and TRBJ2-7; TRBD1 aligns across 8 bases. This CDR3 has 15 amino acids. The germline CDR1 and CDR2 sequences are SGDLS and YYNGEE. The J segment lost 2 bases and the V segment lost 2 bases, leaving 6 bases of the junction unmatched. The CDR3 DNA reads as TGTGCCAGCAGCGTGGGGACAGGAGGACCCTACGAGCAGTACTTC. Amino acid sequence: CASSVGTGGPYEQYF. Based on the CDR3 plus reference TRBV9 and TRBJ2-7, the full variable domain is DSGVTQTPKHLITATGQRVTLRCSPRSGDLSVYWYQQSLDQGLQFLIQYYNGEERAKGNILERFSAQQFPDLHSELNLSSLELGDSALYFCASSVGTGGPYEQYFGPGTRLTVT.

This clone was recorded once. DNA for the CDR3: TGTGCCAGCAGCCAAGCCGCGGGGCACCTAGCATCTCGAGGCGAGGAGCTGTTTTTT. Amino acid sequence: CASSQAAGHLASRGEELFF. The chain carries TRBV14 and TRBJ2-2, with a tentative D call TRBD2 (6 bases). Between the trimmed V and J ends, which lost 1 base and 10 bases, there was a span of 28 bases. Germline CDR1 and CDR2: SGHDN and FVKESK. This CDR3 comprises 19 residues.

The CDR3 coding sequence is TGTGCCAGCAGCTCTAGCGGGAGTATGGGTGAGCAGTTCTTC. It yields the protein CASSSSGSMGEQFF. The chain recombines TRBV7-9 with TRBJ2-1, with TRBD2 identical over 10 bases. V shed 4 bases and J 9 bases; nucleotides not matched to a gene: 6. The germline gives CDR1 SEHNR, CDR2 FQNEAQ (reference sequence). The CDR3 is 14 amino acids.

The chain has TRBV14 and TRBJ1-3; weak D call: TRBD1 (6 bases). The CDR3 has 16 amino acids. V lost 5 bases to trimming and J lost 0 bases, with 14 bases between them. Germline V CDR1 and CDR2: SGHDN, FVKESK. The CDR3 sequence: CASSSWTATSGNTIYF. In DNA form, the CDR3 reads TGTGCCAGCAGCTCATGGACAGCGACCTCTGGAAACACCATATATTTT.

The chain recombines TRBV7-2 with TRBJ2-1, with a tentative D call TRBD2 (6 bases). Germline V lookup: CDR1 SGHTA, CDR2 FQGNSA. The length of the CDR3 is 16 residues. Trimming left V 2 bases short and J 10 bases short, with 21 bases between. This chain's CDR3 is CASSLKGAGGLREQFF. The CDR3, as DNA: TGTGCCAGCAGCTTAAAAGGAGCGGGTGGCCTTCGGGAGCAGTTCTTC.

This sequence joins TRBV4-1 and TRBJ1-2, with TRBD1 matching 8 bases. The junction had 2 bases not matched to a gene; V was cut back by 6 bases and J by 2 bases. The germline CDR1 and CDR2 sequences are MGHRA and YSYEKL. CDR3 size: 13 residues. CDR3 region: CASSRDRNYGYTF. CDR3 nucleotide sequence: TGCGCCAGCAGTCGGGACAGGAACTATGGCTACACCTTC.

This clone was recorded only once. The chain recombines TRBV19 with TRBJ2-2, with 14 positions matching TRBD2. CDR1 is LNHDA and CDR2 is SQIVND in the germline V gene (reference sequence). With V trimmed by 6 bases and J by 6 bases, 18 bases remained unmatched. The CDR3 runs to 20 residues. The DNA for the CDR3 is TGTGCCAGTAGGCTCTCCCCCAAGACTAGCGGGAGGGTTTGGGCCGGGGAGCTGTTTTTT. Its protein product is CASRLSPKTSGRVWAGELFF.

The CDR3 coding sequence is TGTGCCAGCTCACCGGGACAGGGCTATGAGCAGTTCTTC. Protein sequence: CASSPGQGYEQFF. The gene calls are TRBV18 and TRBJ2-1; TRBD1 aligns across 9 bases. The V gene's germline CDR1 is KGHSH and CDR2 LQKENI. J gave up 8 bases and V 3 bases, and 2 bases lay outside the gene matches. CDR3 length: 13 amino acids.

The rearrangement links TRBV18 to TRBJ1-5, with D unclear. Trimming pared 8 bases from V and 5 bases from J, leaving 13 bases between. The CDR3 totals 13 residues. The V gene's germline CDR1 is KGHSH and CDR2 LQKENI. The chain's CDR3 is CASRTREDQPQHF. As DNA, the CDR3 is TGTGCCAGCCGGACTCGGGAAGATCAGCCCCAGCATTTT.

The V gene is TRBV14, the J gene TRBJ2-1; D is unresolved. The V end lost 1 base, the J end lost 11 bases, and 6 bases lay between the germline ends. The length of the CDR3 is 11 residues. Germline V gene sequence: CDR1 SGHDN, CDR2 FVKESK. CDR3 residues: CASSQGPQQFF. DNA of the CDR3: TGTGCCAGCAGCCAAGGGCCACAGCAGTTCTTC.

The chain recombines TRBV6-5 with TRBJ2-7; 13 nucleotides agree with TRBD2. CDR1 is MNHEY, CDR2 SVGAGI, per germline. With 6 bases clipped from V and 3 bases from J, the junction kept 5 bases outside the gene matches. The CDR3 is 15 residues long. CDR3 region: CASRSGTSGNYEQYF. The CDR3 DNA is TGTGCCAGCAGGAGTGGGACTAGCGGGAACTACGAGCAGTACTTC.

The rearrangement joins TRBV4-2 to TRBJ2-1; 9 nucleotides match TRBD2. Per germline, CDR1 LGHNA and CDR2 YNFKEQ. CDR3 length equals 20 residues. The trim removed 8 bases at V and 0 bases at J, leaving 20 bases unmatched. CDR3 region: CASRRDKGLARGSSYNEQFF. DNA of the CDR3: TGTGCCAGCCGCCGGGACAAAGGACTAGCGAGGGGGAGCTCCTACAATGAGCAGTTCTTC.

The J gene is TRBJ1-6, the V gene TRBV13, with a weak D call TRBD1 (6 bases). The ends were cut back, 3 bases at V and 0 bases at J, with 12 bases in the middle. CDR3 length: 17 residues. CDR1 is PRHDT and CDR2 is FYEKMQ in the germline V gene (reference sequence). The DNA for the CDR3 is TGTGCCAGCAGCTTGGGGCAGGGGAGCTCCTATAATTCACCCCTCCACTTT. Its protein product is CASSLGQGSSYNSPLHF.

The CDR3 nucleotides are TGTGCCAGCGCTAGCGGGACCTACAATGAGCAGTTCTTC. This encodes CASASGTYNEQFF. The chain combines TRBV28 with TRBJ2-1; 9 positions agree with TRBD2. The CDR3 has 13 amino acids. Per germline, CDR1 MDHEN and CDR2 SYDVKM. J was trimmed by 2 bases and V by 8 bases; bases with no gene match: 1.

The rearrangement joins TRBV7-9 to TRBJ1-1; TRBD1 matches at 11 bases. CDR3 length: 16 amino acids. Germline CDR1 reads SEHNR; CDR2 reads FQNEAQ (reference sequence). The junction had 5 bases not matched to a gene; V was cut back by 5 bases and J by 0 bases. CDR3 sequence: CASSARTGGLNTEAFF. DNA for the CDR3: TGTGCCAGCAGCGCCAGGACAGGGGGCCTGAACACTGAAGCTTTCTTT.

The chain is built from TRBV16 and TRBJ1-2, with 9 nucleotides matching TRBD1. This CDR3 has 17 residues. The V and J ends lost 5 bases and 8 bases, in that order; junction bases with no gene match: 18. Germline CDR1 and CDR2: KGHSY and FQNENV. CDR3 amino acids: CASSVQSTWDRVRGYTF. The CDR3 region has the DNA TGTGCCAGCAGCGTACAAAGTACCTGGGACAGGGTCCGAGGCTACACCTTC.

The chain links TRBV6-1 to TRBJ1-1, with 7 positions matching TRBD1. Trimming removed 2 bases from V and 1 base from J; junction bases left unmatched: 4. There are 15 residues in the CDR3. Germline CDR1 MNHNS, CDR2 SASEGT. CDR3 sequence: CASSEPWTGNTEAFF. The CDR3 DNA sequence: TGTGCCAGCAGTGAACCCTGGACAGGGAACACTGAAGCTTTCTTT.

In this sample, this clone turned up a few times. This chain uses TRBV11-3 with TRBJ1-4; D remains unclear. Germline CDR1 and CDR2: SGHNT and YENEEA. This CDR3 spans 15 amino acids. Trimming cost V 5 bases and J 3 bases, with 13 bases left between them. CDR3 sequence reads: CASSPNHGPNEKLFF. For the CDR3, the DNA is TGTGCCAGCAGCCCAAATCATGGCCCTAATGAAAAACTGTTTTTT.